This T cell receptor (beta chain) was obtained from a study of vaccination and CD4 T cells after COVID-19 (dated by TCRdb to the early 2020s). Context from the whole study: SARS-CoV-2 positivity had been established in the convalescent patients by nasal swab PCR, and mild disease was recorded in eight to ten of these patients and severe disease in one. Each participant got two doses of either the Pfizer-BioNTech BNT162b2 vaccine (n=8) or the Moderna mRNA-1273 vaccine (n=2). Overlapping spike peptide pools from SARS-CoV-2 and from the common cold coronaviruses HCoV-NL63, HCoV-OC43 and HCoV-229E were used as culture stimuli. Post-vaccine blood samples were taken a median of roughly 72 days after the second vaccine dose, with a range of about 14 to 241 days. In the convalescent cohort there were six males and four females, among whom were two Hispanic individuals, seven Caucasians, two Asians and one multiracial person. As controls, cultures received a CEFX viral epitope pool (the positive control), an HIV-1 Nef peptide pool (the negative control), or no peptide at all. The spike-specific CD4+ TCR repertoire was compared before and after mRNA vaccination in approximately ten COVID-19 convalescent patients and a few infection-naive healthy vaccine recipients. Post-COVID blood samples from convalescent patients were collected a median of roughly 100 days after diagnosis, with a range of 35 to 161 days.

For this clonotype: The clone's antigen remains unknown. No base quality values were provided; no much bigger clone lies one nucleotide off.

From the cysteine through the phenylalanine, the CDR3 covers 15 amino acids. The only DNA kept is the CDR3, 45 bases in frame from the first base. V sheds 2 bases and J sheds 4 bases, leaving 17 bases between their ends. Reading the germline V gene (reference sequence) gives CDR1 GTSNPN and CDR2 SVGIG. The library was built by means of PCR. DNA from cultured CD4+ T cells was subjected to TCR sequencing with the Oncomine TCR Beta short-read assay at the Johns Hopkins FTIC core. Genomic DNA was extracted from the cultured CD4+ T cells with the QIAamp micro DNA kit. The Oncomine TCR Beta libraries from cultured CD4+ T cells were pooled using unique dual indexes and then sequenced on an Illumina iSeq 100. Under the source paper's analysis protocol: Non-productive sequences were removed, and CDR3s not starting with C, not ending with F or W, or shorter than 7 amino acids were discarded. The MANAFEST web application identified antigen-specific clonotypes by comparing peptide-stimulated wells against reference wells and other culture wells. For a clone to be called positive, the clone needed an FDR below 0.05, an odds ratio above 5, and a productive frequency above 0.1% in at least two of three replicate wells. A clonotype was classed as cross-reactive if the clonotype showed significant expansion both in SARS-CoV-2 spike wells and in at least one common cold coronavirus spike condition. Using R version 3.6.1, CDR3 homology was evaluated through Levenshtein distances (stringdist) along with unrooted phylogenetic trees (ape). TCRdb ran its own pipeline on the public reads, namely fastp trimming at Q25 and MiXCR clone calling, and kept in-frame beta chains. Rows with a matching CDR3 protein are joined into one entry that keeps the most common DNA and genes. The V and J calls were not made by the authors but by TCRdb's processing. The sample data list some 10,000 distinct CDR3 sequences, and 45% to 55% of these were observed just once. The ten largest clones take up roughly two fifths of the sample.

Study-wide findings and limitations: In convalescent patients, nearly all vaccine-specific clones (304 of 307) were found to be mono-reactive for SARS-CoV-2 spike rather than cross-reactive with common cold coronaviruses. In convalescent patients, a median around 85% of post-vaccine SARS-CoV-2-reactive clones were detected only after vaccination, and vaccine-specific priming was suggested by this finding. Although the median number of SARS-CoV-2-reactive clonotypes went up from some 23 after infection to some 40 after vaccination, the increase was not significant. Only a relatively small number of convalescent patients were included in the study, and early timepoints following natural infection were not analyzed.

The treatment or condition label of this sample denotes: approximately nine-day PBMC culture with coronavirus spike peptide pools or control peptides (ViraFEST assay). The ViraFEST assay, used in the study, expanded antigen-specific T cells with peptide pools and then identified the expanded clonotypes through TCR sequencing. The positive SARS-CoV-2 PCR tests of the convalescent patients were dated from March to December 2020, before the Alpha, Beta and Delta variants emerged in the United States. Each well held 2.2 million or so PBMCs cultured with approximately 9.1 ug/ml peptide pools in IMDM containing around 4.5% human AB serum and roughly 10 IU/ml IL-2. Half of the culture medium was replaced with fresh IL-2-containing medium on days 3 and 7. CD4+ T cells were isolated after about nine days of culture through negative selection using the EasySep CD4+ T cell isolation kit. Ficoll-Paque Plus gradient centrifugation was used to isolate PBMCs from whole blood, and the isolated PBMCs were then either used fresh or cryopreserved at -140C. Triplicate wells were generally used for each culture condition.

The source material was CD4+ T cells from blood, cultured in vitro. The sequence derives from a human donor who had recovered from COVID-19. The chain uses TRBV30 and TRBJ1-1, with no reliable assignment of the D segment. The DNA sequence reads TGTGCCTGGAGTCAAATTCCCGAAAAGGGCACTGAAGCTTTCTTT. Translated, it gives CAWSQIPEKGTEAFF.